This T cell receptor (beta chain) was profiled in a study of response to subunit inactivated influenza vaccine. General study findings and limits: It was suggested by the authors that few new T cells are recruited by each seasonal influenza vaccination.

The CDR3 sequence is 15 residues long. The V gene lost 4 bases and the J gene lost 2 bases, with 15 bases spanning the gap. TCRdb fed the RT-PCR reads into MiXCR, producing one record per CDR3 protein. The sample yields some 570,000 distinct CDR3 sequences, about 11% seen once. In its sample, this clonotype was seen a few times. Its target is not known. These same data were also listed under a study on T cells expressing NK-cell markers. That source notes: Beta-chain TCR cDNA was generated via 5'RACE template switching with UMIs. In a handful of donors, dominant CD3+CD56+NKG2C+ clones formed roughly 1.0-8% of CD8+ cells. A handful of donors showed these clonotypes also leading the CD3+CD56-NKG2C+ fraction.

The receptor's source is a man aged 50-59 years who received an inactivated influenza vaccine. This material consisted of PBMCs from blood, taken on the day of vaccination. The rearrangement uses TRBV12-3 or TRBV12-4 and TRBJ2-7; no firm D call. CDR3 sequence reads: CASSSRPGTTYEQYF. The CDR3 nucleotides read TGTGCCAGCAGTTCCCGCCCGGGTACCACCTACGAGCAGTACTTC.